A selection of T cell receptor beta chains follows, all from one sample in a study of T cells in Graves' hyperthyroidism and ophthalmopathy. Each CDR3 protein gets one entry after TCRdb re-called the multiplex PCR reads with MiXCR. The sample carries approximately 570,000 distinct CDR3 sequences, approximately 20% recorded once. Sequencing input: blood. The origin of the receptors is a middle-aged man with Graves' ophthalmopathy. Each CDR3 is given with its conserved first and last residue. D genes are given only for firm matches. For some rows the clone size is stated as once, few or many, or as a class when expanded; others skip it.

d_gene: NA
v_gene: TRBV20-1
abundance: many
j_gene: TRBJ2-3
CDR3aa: CSAVNRETDTQYF
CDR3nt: TGCAGTGCTGTTAACAGGGAGACAGATACGCAGTATTTT

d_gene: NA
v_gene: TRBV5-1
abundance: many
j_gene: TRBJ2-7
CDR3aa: CASSLASRTNEQYF
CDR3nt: TGCGCCAGCAGCTTGGCCAGCAGGACAAACGAGCAGTACTTC

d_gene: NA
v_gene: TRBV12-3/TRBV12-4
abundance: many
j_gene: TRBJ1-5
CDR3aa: CASSRQDNQPQHF
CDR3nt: TGTGCCAGCAGCCGACAGGACAATCAGCCCCAGCATTTT

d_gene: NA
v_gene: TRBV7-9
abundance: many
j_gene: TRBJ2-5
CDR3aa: CASGGGETQYF
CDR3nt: TGTGCCAGCGGCGGTGGAGAGACCCAGTACTTC

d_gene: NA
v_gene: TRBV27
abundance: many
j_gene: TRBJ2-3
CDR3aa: CASSYDRRITDTQYF
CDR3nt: TGTGCCAGCAGTTACGACAGGCGGATCACAGATACGCAGTATTTT

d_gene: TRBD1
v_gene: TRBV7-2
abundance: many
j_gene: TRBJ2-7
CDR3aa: CASSPGQGVEQYF
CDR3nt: TGTGCCAGCAGTCCGGGACAGGGGGTCGAGCAGTACTTC

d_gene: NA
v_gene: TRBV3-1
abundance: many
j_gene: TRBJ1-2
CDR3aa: CASSQGGGYTF
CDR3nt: TGTGCCAGCAGCCAAGGCGGGGGCTACACCTTC

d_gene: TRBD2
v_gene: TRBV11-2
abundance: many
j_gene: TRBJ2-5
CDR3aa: CASSTRQTSVRETQYF
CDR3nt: TGTGCCAGCAGCACCCGCCAGACTAGCGTCAGGGAGACCCAGTACTTC

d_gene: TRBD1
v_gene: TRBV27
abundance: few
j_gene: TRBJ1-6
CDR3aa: CASRRIDRGTPLHF
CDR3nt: TGTGCCAGCAGACGGATAGACAGGGGGACGCCCCTCCACTTT

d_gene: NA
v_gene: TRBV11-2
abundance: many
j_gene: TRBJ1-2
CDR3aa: CASSLLKSSGYTF
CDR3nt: TGTGCCAGCAGCTTACTGAAGTCCTCTGGCTACACCTTC

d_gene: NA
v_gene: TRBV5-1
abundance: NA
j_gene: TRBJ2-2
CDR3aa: CASSWTNTNTGELFF
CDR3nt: TGCGCCAGCAGCTGGACAAATACGAACACCGGGGAGCTGTTTTTT

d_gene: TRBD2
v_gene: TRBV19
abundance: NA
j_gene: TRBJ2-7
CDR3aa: CASSPLAGLGYEQYF
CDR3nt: TGTGCCAGTAGTCCCCTAGCGGGACTGGGCTACGAGCAGTACTTC

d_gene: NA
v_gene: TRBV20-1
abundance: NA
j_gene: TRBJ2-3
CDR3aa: CSASFLGALRDTQYF
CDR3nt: TGCAGTGCTAGCTTCCTGGGGGCATTAAGGGATACGCAGTATTTT

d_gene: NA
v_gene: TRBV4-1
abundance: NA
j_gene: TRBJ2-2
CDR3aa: CASSLEGVGTGELFF
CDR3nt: TGCGCCAGCAGCCTAGAGGGGGTTGGAACCGGGGAGCTGTTTTTT

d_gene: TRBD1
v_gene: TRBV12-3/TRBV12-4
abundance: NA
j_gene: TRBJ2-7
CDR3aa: CASSLRGLGEQYF
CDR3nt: TGTGCCAGCAGCCTCAGGGGGTTGGGGGAGCAGTACTTC

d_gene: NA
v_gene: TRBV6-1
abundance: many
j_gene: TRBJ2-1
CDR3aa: CASSTPYNEQFF
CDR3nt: TGTGCCAGCAGTACTCCCTACAATGAGCAGTTCTTC

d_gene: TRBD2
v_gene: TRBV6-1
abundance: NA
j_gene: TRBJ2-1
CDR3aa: CATIRGVAGGYNEQFF
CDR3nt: TGTGCCACCATTCGGGGGGTAGCGGGGGGGTACAATGAGCAGTTCTTC

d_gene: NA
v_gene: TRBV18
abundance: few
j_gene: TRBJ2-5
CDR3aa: CASSPHGRETQYF
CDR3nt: TGTGCCAGCTCACCCCATGGTCGGGAGACCCAGTACTTC

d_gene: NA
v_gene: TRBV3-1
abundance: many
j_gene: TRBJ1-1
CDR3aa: CASSHLAKTGTEAFF
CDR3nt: TGTGCCAGCAGCCATCTGGCTAAAACGGGGACTGAAGCTTTCTTT

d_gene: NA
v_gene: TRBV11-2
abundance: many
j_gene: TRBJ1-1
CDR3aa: CASSADSLGDTEAFF
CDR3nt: TGTGCCAGCAGCGCGGACAGTTTGGGGGACACTGAAGCTTTCTTT

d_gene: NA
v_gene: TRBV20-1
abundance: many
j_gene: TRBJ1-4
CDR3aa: CSARDVRGLNEKLFF
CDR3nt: TGCAGTGCTAGAGATGTCAGGGGCCTAAATGAAAAACTGTTTTTT

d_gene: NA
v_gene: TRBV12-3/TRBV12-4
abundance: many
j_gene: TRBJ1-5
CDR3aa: CASSFTGPLGNQPQHF
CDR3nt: TGTGCCAGCAGTTTCACGGGTCCCCTCGGCAATCAGCCCCAGCATTTT

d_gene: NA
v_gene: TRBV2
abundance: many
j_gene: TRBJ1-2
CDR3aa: CASSEWRDGYGYTF
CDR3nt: TGTGCCAGCAGTGAATGGAGGGACGGCTATGGCTACACCTTC

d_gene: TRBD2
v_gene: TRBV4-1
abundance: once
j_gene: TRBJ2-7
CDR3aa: CASSPQSSAGPISYEQYF
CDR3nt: TGCGCCAGCAGCCCCCAGTCCTCAGCGGGACCGATCTCCTACGAGCAGTACTTC

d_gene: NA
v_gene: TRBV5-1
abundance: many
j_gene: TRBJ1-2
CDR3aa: CASSRFTSETANYGYTF
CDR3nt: TGCGCCAGCAGCAGATTTACATCGGAGACAGCTAACTATGGCTACACCTTC

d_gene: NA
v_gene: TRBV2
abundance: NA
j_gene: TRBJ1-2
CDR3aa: CASSEASGHDPYGYTF
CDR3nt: TGTGCCAGCAGTGAAGCATCGGGACACGACCCCTATGGCTACACCTTC

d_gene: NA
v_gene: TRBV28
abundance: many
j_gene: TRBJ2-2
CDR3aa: CASRGVLNTGELFF
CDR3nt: TGTGCCAGCAGGGGAGTCCTAAACACCGGGGAGCTGTTTTTT

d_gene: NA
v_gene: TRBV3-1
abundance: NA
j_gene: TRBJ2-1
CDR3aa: CASSQDLREREFF
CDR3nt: TGTGCCAGCAGCCAAGATCTCCGGGAGAGGGAGTTCTTC

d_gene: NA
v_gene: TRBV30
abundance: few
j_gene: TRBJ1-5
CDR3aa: CAWSVQGSNQPQHF
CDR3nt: TGTGCCTGGAGTGTACAGGGTAGCAATCAGCCCCAGCATTTT